A selection of T cell receptor beta chains follows, all from one sample in a study of blood T cell repertoires in COVID-19. Using immunoSEQ multiplex PCR, the repertoire was profiled, and TCRdb retains in-frame clones only, with some absent. The sample has about 42,000 clones, 75% to 90% seen once. The sample consisted of peripheral blood. The receptors here all came from a man younger than 45 with active or convalescent COVID-19. The CDR3 runs from the conserved cysteine through the conserved F or W. Fields, in order: D gene, J gene, V gene, clone size, CDR3 DNA, CDR3 protein. D genes are given only for firm matches. Expanded clones get a size class; other rows say once, few or many, or leave the size out.

>TRBD1|TRBJ2-3|TRBV6-1|NA
TGTGCCAGCAGTGAGAGGACAGGGAGCACAGATACGCAGTATTTT
CASSERTGSTDTQYF
>NA|TRBJ1-2|TRBV19|NA
TGTGCCAGTAGTCCGTCTACTCCCAACTATGGCTACACCTTC
CASSPSTPNYGYTF
>TRBD1|TRBJ2-7|TRBV10-3|NA
TGTGCCATCAGCACAGGGGGCGGCGAGCAGTACTTC
CAISTGGGEQYF
>NA|TRBJ1-5|TRBV19|NA
TGTGCCAGTCGACTCATCGGGAGGGGAGGCAATCAGCCCCAGCATTTT
CASRLIGRGGNQPQHF
>NA|TRBJ2-5|TRBV13|once
TGTGCCAGCAGCTTAGGTAATATAGGGGGACCCCAAGAGACCCAGTACTTC
CASSLGNIGGPQETQYF
>NA|TRBJ2-1|TRBV3-1/TRBV3-2|few
TGTGCCAGCAGCCAAGGTGGAGGCAGGGGAGATGAGCAGTTCTTC
CASSQGGGRGDEQFF
>NA|TRBJ1-6|TRBV27|NA
TGTGCCAGCAGTTTATGGCAGGGTGCTTCACCCCTCCACTTT
CASSLWQGASPLHF
>NA|TRBJ2-1|TRBV27|NA
TGTGCCAGCACCGACTTAAAGGCAGGGAATACTTACAATGAGCAGTTCTTC
CASTDLKAGNTYNEQFF
>TRBD2|TRBJ2-2|TRBV5-1|NA
TGCGCCAGCAGGCGACTAGCGGGCGGGGGAACCGGGGAGCTGTTTTTT
CASRRLAGGGTGELFF
>TRBD2|TRBJ2-1|TRBV18|NA
TGTGCCAGCTCACCGGGACTAGCGACCTACAATGAGCAGTTCTTC
CASSPGLATYNEQFF
>TRBD1|TRBJ1-1|TRBV6-1|NA
TGTGCCAGCAGTGAACCGGGACAGGGGGGGACTGAAGCTTTCTTT
CASSEPGQGGTEAFF
>TRBD1|TRBJ1-1|TRBV6-1|NA
TGTGCCAGCAGTGCACGGACAGGGGCGGCGATGAACACTGAAGCTTTCTTT
CASSARTGAAMNTEAFF
>TRBD2|TRBJ2-6|TRBV6-2/TRBV6-3|NA
TGTGCCAGCAGTTACTCGATACTAGCGGCCCACTCTGGGGCCAACGTCCTGACTTTC
CASSYSILAAHSGANVLTF
>NA|TRBJ1-6|TRBV27|NA
TGTGCCAGCAGTTCCCCCACGAGGTACTTCTCACCCCTCCACTTT
CASSSPTRYFSPLHF
>TRBD1|TRBJ1-1|TRBV7-2|NA
TGTGCCAGCAGCCGTGGGACAGGGGCTACTAACACTGAAGCTTTCTTT
CASSRGTGATNTEAFF
>NA|TRBJ1-2|TRBV28|NA
TGTGCCAGCAGTTTACAGACGGGTCCAAGCTATGGCTACACCTTC
CASSLQTGPSYGYTF